Included here is one T cell receptor (beta chain) sequence, with context. Generated by immunoSEQ multiplex PCR, the TCRdb table keeps only in-frame clones and is missing some. Among about 190,000 clones listed, roughly 83% were seen once. The sample is drawn from a study of cytomegalovirus exposure and HLA in healthy donors. It was the roughly 120-subject validation cohort, separate from the approximately 690-subject first cohort, to which the donors belonged. The CDR3 totals 13 residues. The junction had 1 base not matched to a gene; V was cut back by 2 bases and J by 4 bases. CDR1 is GTSNPN and CDR2 is SVGIG in the germline V gene (reference sequence).

Material: PBMCs. This sequence joins TRBV30 and TRBJ1-4, with 7 bases matching TRBD1. The sequence derives from a woman aged 18-29 years in good health and CMV-seronegative. The DNA of the CDR3 is TGTGCCTGGAGTCGACAGGGTAATGAAAAACTGTTTTTT. This gives the protein CAWSRQGNEKLFF.